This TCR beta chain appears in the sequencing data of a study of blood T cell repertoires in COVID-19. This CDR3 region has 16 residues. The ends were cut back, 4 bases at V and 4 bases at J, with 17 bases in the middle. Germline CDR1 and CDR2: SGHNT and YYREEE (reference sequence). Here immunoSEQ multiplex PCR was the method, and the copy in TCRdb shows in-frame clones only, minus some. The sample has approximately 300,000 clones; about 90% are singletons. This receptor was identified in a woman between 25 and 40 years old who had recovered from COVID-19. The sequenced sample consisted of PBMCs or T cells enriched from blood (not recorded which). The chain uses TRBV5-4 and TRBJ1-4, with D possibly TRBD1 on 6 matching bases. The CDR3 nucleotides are TGTGCCAGCAGCGCCGGGACACGGACTCTTAATGAAAAACTGTTTTTT. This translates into CASSAGTRTLNEKLFF.